This T cell receptor (beta chain) was identified during a study of post-analysis software for immune sequencing data. Background on the study: Recorded disease courses covered relapsing-remitting, secondary progressive and progressive-relapsing multiple sclerosis. Some patients had no subtype annotation.

The CDR3 length is 12 residues. Germline V gives CDR1 ENHRY, CDR2 SYGVKD. General observations from the study: The five TRBV segments detected at higher frequency in patients than in controls included TRBV5-6, TRBV5-1 and TRBV20-1.

As for this clonotype: Its antigen is not identified.

Unique molecular identifiers tagged the TCR beta cDNA libraries. TCRdb itself ran the PCR reads through MiXCR, one entry per CDR3 protein. The sample records roughly 410,000 distinct CDR3 sequences, roughly 38% being singletons. The chain employs TRBV10-3 and TRBJ2-5; unclear D gene. The J call may be wrong; the DNA end is better matched by TRBJ2-7. The sequenced sample was blood. This sequence was found in a girl under 18 with multiple sclerosis. In DNA, the CDR3 is TGTGCCATCTCCGGCACTTGGCCCGAGCAGTACTTC. Amino acids: CAISGTWPEQYF.